Listed below are T cell receptor beta chains from one sample, sequenced in a study of CD8+ T cells in alopecia areata. The data were produced by immunoSEQ multiplex PCR, yet TCRdb's version contains in-frame clones alone and is incomplete. The sample holds 200,000 to 250,000 clones, about 61% seen once. The sample consisted of CD8+ T cells sorted from blood. These receptors were obtained from a human donor in good health. Both conserved end residues are part of each CDR3. The D gene is left open where the match is weak. Only some rows state a clone size, as once, few, many or a class for expanded clones.

size: -; J: TRBJ1-6; D: TRBD1; V: TRBV6-5; CDR3: CASSYSTGQANSPLHF; DNA: TGTGCCAGCAGTTACTCGACGGGACAGGCTAATTCACCCCTCCACTTT
size: once; J: TRBJ1-1; D: -; V: TRBV30; CDR3: CAWSPENTEAFF; DNA: TGTGCCTGGAGTCCGGAGAACACTGAAGCTTTCTTT
size: few; J: TRBJ1-2; D: TRBD1; V: TRBV27; CDR3: CASSRGQGANYGYTF; DNA: TGTGCCAGCAGTCGGGGACAGGGGGCGAACTATGGCTACACCTTC
size: few; J: TRBJ2-7; D: -; V: TRBV30; CDR3: CAWMGLYEQYF; DNA: TGTGCCTGGATGGGGCTTTACGAGCAGTACTTC
size: -; J: TRBJ2-6; D: -; V: TRBV29-1; CDR3: CSVEDGLSGANVLTF; DNA: TGCAGCGTTGAAGACGGCCTCTCTGGGGCCAACGTCCTGACTTTC
size: -; J: TRBJ2-5; D: TRBD2; V: TRBV13; CDR3: CASSLRDYGTQYF; DNA: TGTGCCAGCAGTCTCCGGGACTACGGGACCCAGTACTTC
size: few; J: TRBJ2-3; D: -; V: TRBV7-9; CDR3: CASVVSAVFDTQYF; DNA: TGTGCCAGCGTAGTGTCAGCAGTCTTCGATACGCAGTATTTT
size: -; J: TRBJ2-1; D: TRBD2; V: TRBV4-2; CDR3: CASSQFGGADEQFF; DNA: TGTGCCAGCAGCCAGTTCGGGGGGGCCGATGAGCAGTTCTTC
size: -; J: TRBJ2-3; D: -; V: TRBV13; CDR3: CASSLRADTQYF; DNA: TGTGCCAGCAGCTTAAGGGCAGATACGCAGTATTTT
size: -; J: TRBJ1-5; D: -; V: TRBV4-1; CDR3: CASSQEDYSNQPQHF; DNA: TGCGCCAGCAGCCAAGAAGACTATAGCAATCAGCCCCAGCATTTT
size: -; J: TRBJ2-1; D: -; V: TRBV20-1; CDR3: CSARGDEQFF; DNA: TGCAGTGCTAGGGGGGATGAGCAGTTCTTC
size: -; J: TRBJ1-1; D: -; V: TRBV29-1; CDR3: CSVRYGQEAFF; DNA: TGCAGCGTTCGGTACGGACAGGAAGCTTTCTTT
size: once; J: TRBJ1-2; D: -; V: TRBV4-1; CDR3: CASSQEGRINYGYTF; DNA: TGCGCCAGCAGCCAAGAGGGACGCATTAACTATGGCTACACCTTC
size: -; J: TRBJ2-5; D: -; V: TRBV25-1; CDR3: CATLRETQYF; DNA: TGTGCCACCCTTCGGGAGACCCAGTACTTC
size: -; J: TRBJ2-1; D: -; V: TRBV11-2; CDR3: CASTPRALYNEQFF; DNA: TGTGCCAGCACCCCGAGGGCCTTATACAATGAGCAGTTCTTC
size: few; J: TRBJ1-2; D: -; V: TRBV4-1; CDR3: CASSQGGRADGYTF; DNA: TGCGCCAGCAGCCAAGGAGGCAGGGCCGACGGCTACACCTTC
size: -; J: TRBJ1-2; D: -; V: TRBV2; CDR3: CASVTRRIYGYTF; DNA: TGTGCCAGTGTTACAAGGCGGATCTATGGCTACACCTTC
size: -; J: TRBJ2-7; D: -; V: TRBV15; CDR3: CATSRDGFSIEQYF; DNA: TGTGCCACCAGCAGAGACGGGTTTTCCATCGAGCAGTACTTC
size: -; J: TRBJ1-1; D: -; V: TRBV30; CDR3: CAWGHSGAYTEAFF; DNA: TGTGCCTGGGGACACTCGGGGGCTTACACTGAAGCTTTCTTT
size: -; J: TRBJ1-2; D: -; V: TRBV19; CDR3: CASSIGGENYGYTF; DNA: TGTGCCAGTAGTATAGGGGGGGAGAACTATGGCTACACCTTC
size: few; J: TRBJ1-2; D: -; V: TRBV4-1; CDR3: CASSQRQEAGYTF; DNA: TGCGCCAGCAGCCAAAGACAGGAGGCTGGCTACACCTTC
size: -; J: TRBJ2-1; D: -; V: TRBV7-8; CDR3: CASSLLGGESYNEQFF; DNA: TGTGCCAGCAGCTTACTGGGAGGTGAATCCTACAATGAGCAGTTCTTC
size: few; J: TRBJ2-3; D: -; V: TRBV29-1; CDR3: CSVSMEESGRDTQYF; DNA: TGCAGCGTTTCTATGGAGGAGAGCGGCCGAGATACGCAGTATTTT
size: -; J: TRBJ2-7; D: TRBD1; V: TRBV4-1; CDR3: CASSPTGQGGEQYF; DNA: TGCGCCAGCAGCCCCACGGGACAGGGCGGCGAGCAGTACTTC
size: -; J: TRBJ1-2; D: -; V: TRBV27; CDR3: CASSLGGSGYTF; DNA: TGTGCCAGCAGTTTGGGGGGAAGTGGCTACACCTTC
size: -; J: TRBJ2-3; D: -; V: TRBV5-1; CDR3: CASSFWTASTDTQYF; DNA: TGCGCCAGCAGCTTCTGGACAGCGAGCACAGATACGCAGTATTTT
size: -; J: TRBJ1-1; D: -; V: TRBV5-1; CDR3: CASSLQGPEAFF; DNA: TGCGCCAGCAGCTTGCAGGGACCTGAAGCTTTCTTT
size: -; J: TRBJ2-7; D: -; V: TRBV4-1; CDR3: CASSDSEGQYF; DNA: TGCGCCAGCAGCGATTCAGAGGGGCAGTACTTC
size: -; J: TRBJ1-4; D: -; V: TRBV5-1; CDR3: CASSLAKLGNNEKLFF; DNA: TGCGCCAGCAGCTTGGCCAAGTTGGGAAATAATGAAAAACTGTTTTTT
size: -; J: TRBJ2-3; D: -; V: TRBV15; CDR3: CATSTYMRADTQYF; DNA: TGTGCCACCAGTACGTATATGCGAGCGGATACGCAGTATTTT
size: -; J: TRBJ2-3; D: -; V: TRBV29-1; CDR3: CSVGRGVTDTQYF; DNA: TGCAGCGTTGGTAGGGGTGTGACAGATACGCAGTATTTT
size: -; J: TRBJ2-7; D: -; V: TRBV6-5; CDR3: CASSDQWDEQYF; DNA: TGTGCCAGCAGTGACCAGTGGGACGAGCAGTACTTC
size: once; J: TRBJ2-5; D: -; V: TRBV9; CDR3: CASSSQETQYF; DNA: TGTGCCAGCAGCTCTCAAGAGACCCAGTACTTC
size: -; J: TRBJ2-7; D: -; V: TRBV7-9; CDR3: CASSPTEVRYEQYF; DNA: TGTGCCAGCAGTCCTACCGAGGTGCGCTACGAGCAGTACTTC
size: few; J: TRBJ2-7; D: -; V: TRBV6-5; CDR3: CASSELDGELGKYF; DNA: TGTGCCAGCAGTGAATTGGATGGAGAACTTGGGAAGTACTTC
size: -; J: TRBJ1-1; D: -; V: TRBV5-1; CDR3: CASSFGAVNTEAFF; DNA: TGCGCCAGCAGCTTTGGGGCCGTAAACACTGAAGCTTTCTTT
size: -; J: TRBJ2-3; D: -; V: TRBV5-1; CDR3: CASSFERKDTQYF; DNA: TGCGCCAGCAGCTTTGAGCGGAAAGATACGCAGTATTTT
size: few; J: TRBJ1-5; D: -; V: TRBV15; CDR3: CATSRERHQPQHF; DNA: TGTGCCACCAGCAGAGAACGGCATCAGCCCCAGCATTTT
size: -; J: TRBJ2-3; D: -; V: TRBV5-1; CDR3: CASSQTSTDTQYF; DNA: TGCGCCAGCAGCCAAACTAGCACAGATACGCAGTATTTT
size: -; J: TRBJ2-1; D: -; V: TRBV27; CDR3: CASSLLAGGYNEQFF; DNA: TGTGCCAGCAGTTTATTGGCAGGGGGGTACAATGAGCAGTTCTTC
size: few; J: TRBJ2-7; D: TRBD1; V: TRBV11-2; CDR3: CASRRTGEAYEQYF; DNA: TGTGCCAGCAGGAGGACAGGGGAAGCCTACGAGCAGTACTTC
size: -; J: TRBJ2-2; D: -; V: TRBV29-1; CDR3: CSVENGRGNTGELFF; DNA: TGCAGCGTTGAAAACGGAAGAGGGAACACCGGGGAGCTGTTTTTT
size: -; J: TRBJ2-2; D: TRBD2; V: TRBV6-1; CDR3: CASRGTSGVGELFF; DNA: TGTGCCAGCAGGGGGACTAGCGGGGTCGGGGAGCTGTTTTTT
size: -; J: TRBJ2-1; D: -; V: TRBV13; CDR3: CASFSAGKKEYNEQFF; DNA: TGTGCCAGCTTTTCTGCAGGGAAAAAAGAGTACAATGAGCAGTTCTTC
size: -; J: TRBJ2-1; D: -; V: TRBV27; CDR3: CASSLGAYNEQFF; DNA: TGTGCCAGCAGTTTGGGAGCCTACAATGAGCAGTTCTTC
size: -; J: TRBJ1-2; D: -; V: TRBV5-6; CDR3: CASSLWAEVISNYGYTF; DNA: TGTGCCAGCAGCTTGTGGGCAGAAGTCATCTCTAACTATGGCTACACCTTC
size: -; J: TRBJ1-2; D: -; V: TRBV2; CDR3: CASRPQGNGYTF; DNA: TGTGCCAGCAGACCACAGGGAAATGGCTACACCTTC
size: -; J: TRBJ2-7; D: -; V: TRBV11-2; CDR3: CASSLGSYEQYF; DNA: TGTGCCAGCAGCTTAGGCTCCTACGAGCAGTACTTC
size: -; J: TRBJ2-3; D: TRBD2; V: TRBV30; CDR3: CAWSSGLAGGADTQYF; DNA: TGTGCCTGGAGTTCCGGACTAGCGGGGGGGGCGGATACGCAGTATTTT
size: few; J: TRBJ1-1; D: TRBD1; V: TRBV2; CDR3: CASRRGGGLAEAFF; DNA: TGTGCCAGCAGAAGAGGGGGCGGGTTGGCTGAAGCTTTCTTT
size: -; J: TRBJ2-7; D: TRBD1; V: TRBV19; CDR3: CASSMGQGAFYEQYF; DNA: TGTGCCAGTAGTATGGGACAGGGGGCTTTCTACGAGCAGTACTTC
size: -; J: TRBJ2-3; D: TRBD1; V: TRBV30; CDR3: CAWSDGQGTDTQYF; DNA: TGTGCCTGGAGTGATGGACAGGGCACAGATACGCAGTATTTT
size: -; J: TRBJ2-7; D: -; V: TRBV12-5; CDR3: CASGPSGTGEQYF; DNA: TGTGCTAGTGGACCCTCAGGGACGGGAGAGCAGTACTTC
size: -; J: TRBJ2-7; D: -; V: TRBV11-2; CDR3: CASSSPLRDSPYEQYF; DNA: TGTGCCAGCAGCTCCCCCCTCCGGGACTCTCCCTACGAGCAGTACTTC
size: few; J: TRBJ2-3; D: -; V: TRBV11-2; CDR3: CASSARDSSSTDTQYF; DNA: TGTGCCAGCAGCGCGCGGGACAGCTCCTCCACAGATACGCAGTATTTT
size: -; J: TRBJ2-5; D: -; V: TRBV2; CDR3: CASSESIGETQYF; DNA: TGTGCCAGCAGTGAATCGATAGGGGAGACCCAGTACTTC
size: -; J: TRBJ1-2; D: -; V: TRBV13; CDR3: CASSTGGDYGYTF; DNA: TGTGCCAGCAGCACGGGGGGCGACTATGGCTACACCTTC
size: -; J: TRBJ2-5; D: TRBD2; V: TRBV13; CDR3: CASSSSGGAQETQYF; DNA: TGTGCCAGCAGTTCGAGCGGGGGAGCTCAAGAGACCCAGTACTTC
size: -; J: TRBJ2-3; D: TRBD2; V: TRBV27; CDR3: CASSVGGASDTQYF; DNA: TGTGCCAGTTCCGTCGGGGGGGCCTCAGATACGCAGTATTTT